This T cell receptor (beta chain) was observed in a study of T-cell memory formation after mild COVID-19. One entry per CDR3 protein, called by TCRdb with MiXCR from the 5' RACE reads. The sample carries 500,000 to 550,000 distinct CDR3 sequences, over 20% recorded once. Germline CDR1 reads KGHDR; CDR2 reads SFDVKD. Trimming stripped 9 bases from V and 2 bases from J, with 9 bases between. The CDR3 runs 12 residues. The sequence came from an adult woman who had mild COVID-19 (a few samples of this study predate the infection). Cell type and time point are not known. This chain joins TRBV24-1 and TRBJ1-2, with D possibly matching TRBD1 (5 bases). Source material: PBMCs or a T cell subset sorted from them (not recorded which). The DNA for the CDR3 is TGTGCCACCGCGGCAGGGAACTATGGCTACACCTTC. Protein: CATAAGNYGYTF.